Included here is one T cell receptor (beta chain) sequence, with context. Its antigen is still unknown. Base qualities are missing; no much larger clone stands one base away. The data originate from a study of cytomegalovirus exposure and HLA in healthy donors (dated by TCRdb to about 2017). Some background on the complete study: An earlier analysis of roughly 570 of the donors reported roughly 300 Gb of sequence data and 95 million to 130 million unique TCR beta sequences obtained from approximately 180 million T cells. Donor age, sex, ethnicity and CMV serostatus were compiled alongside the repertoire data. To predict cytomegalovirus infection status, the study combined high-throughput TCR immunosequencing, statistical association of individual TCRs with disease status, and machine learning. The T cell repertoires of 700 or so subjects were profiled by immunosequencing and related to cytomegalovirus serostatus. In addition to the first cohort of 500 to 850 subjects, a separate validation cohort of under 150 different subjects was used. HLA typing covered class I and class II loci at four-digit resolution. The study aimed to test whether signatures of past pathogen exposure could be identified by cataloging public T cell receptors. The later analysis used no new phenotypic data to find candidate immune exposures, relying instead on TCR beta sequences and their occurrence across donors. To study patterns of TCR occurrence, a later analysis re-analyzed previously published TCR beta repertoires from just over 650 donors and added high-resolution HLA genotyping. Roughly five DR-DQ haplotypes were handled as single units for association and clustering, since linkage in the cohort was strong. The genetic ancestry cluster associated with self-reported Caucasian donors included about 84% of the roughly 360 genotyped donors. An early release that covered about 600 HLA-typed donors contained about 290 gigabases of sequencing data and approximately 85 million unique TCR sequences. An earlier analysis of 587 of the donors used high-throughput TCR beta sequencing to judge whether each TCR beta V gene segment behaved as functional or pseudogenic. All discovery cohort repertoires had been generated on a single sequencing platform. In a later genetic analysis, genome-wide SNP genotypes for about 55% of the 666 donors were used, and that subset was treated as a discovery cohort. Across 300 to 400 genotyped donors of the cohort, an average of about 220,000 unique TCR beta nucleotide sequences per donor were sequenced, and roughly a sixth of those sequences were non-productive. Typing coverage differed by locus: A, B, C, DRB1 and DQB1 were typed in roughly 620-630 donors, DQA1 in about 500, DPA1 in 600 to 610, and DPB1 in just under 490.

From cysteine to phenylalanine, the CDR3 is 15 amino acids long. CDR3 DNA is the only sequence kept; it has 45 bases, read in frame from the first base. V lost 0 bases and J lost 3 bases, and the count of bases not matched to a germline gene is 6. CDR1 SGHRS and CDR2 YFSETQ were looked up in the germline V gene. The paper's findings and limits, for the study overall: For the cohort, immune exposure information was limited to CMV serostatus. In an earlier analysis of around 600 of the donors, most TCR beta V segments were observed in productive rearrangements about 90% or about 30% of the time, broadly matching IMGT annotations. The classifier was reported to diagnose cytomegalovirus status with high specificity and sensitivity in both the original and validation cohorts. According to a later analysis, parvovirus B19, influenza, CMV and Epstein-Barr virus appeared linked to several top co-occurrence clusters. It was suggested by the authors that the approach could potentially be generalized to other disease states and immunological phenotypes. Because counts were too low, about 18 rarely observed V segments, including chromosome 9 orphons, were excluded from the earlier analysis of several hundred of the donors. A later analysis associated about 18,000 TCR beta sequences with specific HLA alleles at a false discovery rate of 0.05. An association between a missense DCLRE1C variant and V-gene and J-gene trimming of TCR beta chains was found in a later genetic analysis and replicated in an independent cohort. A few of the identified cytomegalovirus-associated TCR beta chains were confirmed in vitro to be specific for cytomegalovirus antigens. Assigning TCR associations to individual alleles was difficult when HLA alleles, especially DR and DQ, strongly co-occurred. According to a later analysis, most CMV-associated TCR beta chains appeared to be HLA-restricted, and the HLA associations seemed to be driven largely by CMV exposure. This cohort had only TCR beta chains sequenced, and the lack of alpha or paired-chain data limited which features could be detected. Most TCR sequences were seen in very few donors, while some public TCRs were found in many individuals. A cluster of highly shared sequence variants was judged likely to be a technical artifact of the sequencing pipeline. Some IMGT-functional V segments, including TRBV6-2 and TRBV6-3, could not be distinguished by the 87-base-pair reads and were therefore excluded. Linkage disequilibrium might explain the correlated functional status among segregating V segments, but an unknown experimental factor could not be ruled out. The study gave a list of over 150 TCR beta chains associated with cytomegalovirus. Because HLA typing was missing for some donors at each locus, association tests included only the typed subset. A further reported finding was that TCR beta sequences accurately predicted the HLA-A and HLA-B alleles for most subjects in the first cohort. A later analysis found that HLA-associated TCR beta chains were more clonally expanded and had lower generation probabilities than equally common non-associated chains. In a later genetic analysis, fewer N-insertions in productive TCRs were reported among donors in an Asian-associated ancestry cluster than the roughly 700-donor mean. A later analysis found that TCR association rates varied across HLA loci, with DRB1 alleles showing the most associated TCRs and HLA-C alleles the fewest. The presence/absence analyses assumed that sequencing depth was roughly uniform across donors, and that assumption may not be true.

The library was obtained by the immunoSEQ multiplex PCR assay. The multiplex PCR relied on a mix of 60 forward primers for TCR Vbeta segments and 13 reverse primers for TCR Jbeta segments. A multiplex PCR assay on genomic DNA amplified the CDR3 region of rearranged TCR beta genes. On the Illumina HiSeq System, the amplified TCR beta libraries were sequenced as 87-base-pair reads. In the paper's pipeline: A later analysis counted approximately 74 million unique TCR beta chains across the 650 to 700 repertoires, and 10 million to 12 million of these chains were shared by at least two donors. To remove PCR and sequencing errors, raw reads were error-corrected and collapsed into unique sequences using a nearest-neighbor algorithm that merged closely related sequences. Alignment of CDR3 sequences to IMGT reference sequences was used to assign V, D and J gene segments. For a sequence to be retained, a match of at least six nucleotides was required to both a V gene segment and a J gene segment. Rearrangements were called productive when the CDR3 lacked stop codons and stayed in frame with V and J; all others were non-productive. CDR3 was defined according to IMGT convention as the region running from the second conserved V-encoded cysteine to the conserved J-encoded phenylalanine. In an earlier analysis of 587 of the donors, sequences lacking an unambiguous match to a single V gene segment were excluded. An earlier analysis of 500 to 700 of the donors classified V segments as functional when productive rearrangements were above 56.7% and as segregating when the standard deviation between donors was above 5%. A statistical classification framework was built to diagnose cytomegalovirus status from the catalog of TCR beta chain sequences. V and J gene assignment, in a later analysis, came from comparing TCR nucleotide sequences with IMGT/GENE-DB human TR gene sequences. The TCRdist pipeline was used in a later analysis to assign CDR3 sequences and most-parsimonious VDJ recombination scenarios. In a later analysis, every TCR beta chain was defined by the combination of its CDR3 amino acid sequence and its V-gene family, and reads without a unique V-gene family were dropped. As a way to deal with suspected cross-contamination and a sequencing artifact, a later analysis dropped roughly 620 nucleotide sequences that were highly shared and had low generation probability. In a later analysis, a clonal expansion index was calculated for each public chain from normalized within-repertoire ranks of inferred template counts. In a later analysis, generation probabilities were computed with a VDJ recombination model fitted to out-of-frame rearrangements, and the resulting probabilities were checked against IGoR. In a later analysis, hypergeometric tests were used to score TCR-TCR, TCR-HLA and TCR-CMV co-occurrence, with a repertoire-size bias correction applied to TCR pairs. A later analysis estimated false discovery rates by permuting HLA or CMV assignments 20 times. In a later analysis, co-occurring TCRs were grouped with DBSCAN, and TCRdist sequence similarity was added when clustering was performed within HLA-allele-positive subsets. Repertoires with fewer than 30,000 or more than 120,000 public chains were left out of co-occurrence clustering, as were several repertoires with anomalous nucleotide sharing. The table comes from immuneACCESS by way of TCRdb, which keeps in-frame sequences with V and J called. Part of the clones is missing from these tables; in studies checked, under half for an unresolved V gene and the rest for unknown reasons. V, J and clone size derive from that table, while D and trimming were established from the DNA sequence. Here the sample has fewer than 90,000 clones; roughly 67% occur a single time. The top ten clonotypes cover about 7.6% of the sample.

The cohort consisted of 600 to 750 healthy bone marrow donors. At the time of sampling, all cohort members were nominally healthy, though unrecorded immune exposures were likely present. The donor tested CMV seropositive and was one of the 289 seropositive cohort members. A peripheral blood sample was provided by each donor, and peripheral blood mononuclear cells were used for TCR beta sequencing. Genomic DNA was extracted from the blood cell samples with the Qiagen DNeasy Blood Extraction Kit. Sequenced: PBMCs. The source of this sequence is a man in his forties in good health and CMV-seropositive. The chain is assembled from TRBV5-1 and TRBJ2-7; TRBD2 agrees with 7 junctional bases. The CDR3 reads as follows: CASSLDLRDYYEQYF. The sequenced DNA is TGCGCCAGCAGCTTGGACTTGCGGGACTACTACGAGCAGTACTTC.